A single sample is the source of the 10 T cell receptor beta chains below, sequenced in a study of T cell responses to AZD1222 COVID-19 vaccine. Data came from immunoSEQ multiplex PCR; TCRdb stores just in-frame clones and leaves some out. This table has 140,000 to 150,000 clones, 82% appearing once. The sequencing here drew on peripheral blood, taken on day 0 of MenACWY control vaccination. Every receptor here comes from an adult in good health.

The chain recombines TRBV9 with TRBJ1-2; 10 bases align to TRBD1. V lost 4 bases to trimming and J lost 8 bases; unmatched junction nucleotides: 5. Germline loops: CDR1 SGDLS, CDR2 YYNGEE. CDR3 length equals 13 residues. CDR3 sequence (DNA): TGTGCCAGCAGCTTCCGGACAGGGGGGGGCTACACCTTC. It translates to CASSFRTGGGYTF.

The V call is TRBV4-1, the J call TRBJ1-5; 8 bases map to TRBD1. Germline lookup yields CDR1 MGHRA and CDR2 YSYEKL. Trimming cost V 7 bases and J 4 bases; bases outside gene matches: 12. This CDR3 has 16 residues. CDR3 in amino acids: CASTQTATGENQPQHF. The CDR3 DNA reads TGCGCCAGCACACAGACGGCGACAGGGGAAAATCAGCCCCAGCATTTT.

A single count supports this clone. The gene calls are TRBV6-1 and TRBJ2-7; no clear D. The germline V gene encodes CDR1 MNHNS and CDR2 SASEGT. Trimming cost V 1 base and J 0 bases, with 10 bases left between them. This CDR3 has 15 residues. The CDR3 here is CASSEEDISSYEQYV. The CDR3 region has the DNA TGTGCCAGCAGTGAAGAAGACATAAGCTCCTACGAGCAGTACGTC.

This chain uses TRBV7-9 with TRBJ1-4; D is unresolved. V was cut by 0 bases and J by 10 bases, with 12 bases left in between. Germline CDR1 reads SEHNR; CDR2 reads FQNEAQ (reference sequence). The CDR3 consists of 14 residues. CDR3 sequence reads: CASSLARDLGKLFF. In DNA, the CDR3 is TGTGCCAGCAGCTTAGCTCGGGATCTCGGAAAACTGTTTTTT.

V and J are TRBV7-9 and TRBJ2-1; a possible D gene is TRBD2 (5 bases). The CDR3 sequence is 16 residues long. The germline V gene has CDR1 SEHNR and CDR2 FQNEAQ (reference sequence). V was pared by 5 bases and J by 9 bases, with 23 bases between. The CDR3 DNA reads as TGTGCCAGCAGCGCCCCCGAGGCTAGCCCGACTGGTGAGCAGTTCTTC. It translates to CASSAPEASPTGEQFF.

For the CDR3, the DNA is TGCGCCAGCAGCCCATTGACAGCCGAGGGGGAAAAACTGTTTTTT. It specifies CASSPLTAEGEKLFF. The chain combines TRBV5-1 with TRBJ1-4, with D possibly being TRBD1 (5 bases). Trimming left V 4 bases short and J 8 bases short, with 18 bases between. Germline CDR1 and CDR2: SGHRS and YFSETQ. The CDR3 extends over 15 amino acids.

The V call is TRBV2, the J call TRBJ1-1; TRBD1 might be the D (6 bases). This CDR3 spans 13 amino acids. The ends were cut back, 8 bases at V and 0 bases at J, with 10 bases in the middle. The germline CDR1 and CDR2 sequences are SNHLY and FYNNEI. The chain's CDR3 is CASPDRMNTEAFF. The CDR3 bases are TGTGCCAGCCCCGACAGGATGAACACTGAAGCTTTCTTT.

In this sample, this clone turned up a few times. The chain combines TRBV3-1 (or the pseudogene TRBV3-2) with TRBJ1-2; TRBD1 agrees at 7 bases. Germline V gene data show CDR1 as LGHDT and CDR2 as YNNKEL (reference sequence). CDR3 size: 14 residues. After removal of 6 bases from V and 2 bases from J, the junction contained 6 bases not matched to a gene. This CDR3 reads CASRRTGWNYGYTF. Here the CDR3 DNA reads TGTGCCAGCAGACGGACAGGTTGGAACTATGGCTACACCTTC.

This chain connects TRBV6-2 or TRBV6-3 to TRBJ2-7, with 7 bases aligning to TRBD2. The germline CDR1 and CDR2 sequences are MNHEY and SVGEGT. The CDR3 sequence is 16 residues long. V dropped 4 bases and J dropped 0; count of bases not matched to a gene: 9. The CDR3 sequence: CASSSMGEGSSYEQYF. The CDR3 DNA reads TGTGCCAGCAGTTCCATGGGGGAGGGAAGCTCCTACGAGCAGTACTTC.

The rearrangement joins TRBV5-1 to TRBJ1-3; D call uncertain. The CDR3 has 14 amino acids. The germline V gene has CDR1 SGHRS and CDR2 YFSETQ. The V gene lost 2 bases and the J gene lost 1 base, with 7 bases spanning the gap. In DNA, the CDR3 is TGCGCCAGCAGCTTTACAAATTCTGGAAACACCATATATTTT. It codes for CASSFTNSGNTIYF.